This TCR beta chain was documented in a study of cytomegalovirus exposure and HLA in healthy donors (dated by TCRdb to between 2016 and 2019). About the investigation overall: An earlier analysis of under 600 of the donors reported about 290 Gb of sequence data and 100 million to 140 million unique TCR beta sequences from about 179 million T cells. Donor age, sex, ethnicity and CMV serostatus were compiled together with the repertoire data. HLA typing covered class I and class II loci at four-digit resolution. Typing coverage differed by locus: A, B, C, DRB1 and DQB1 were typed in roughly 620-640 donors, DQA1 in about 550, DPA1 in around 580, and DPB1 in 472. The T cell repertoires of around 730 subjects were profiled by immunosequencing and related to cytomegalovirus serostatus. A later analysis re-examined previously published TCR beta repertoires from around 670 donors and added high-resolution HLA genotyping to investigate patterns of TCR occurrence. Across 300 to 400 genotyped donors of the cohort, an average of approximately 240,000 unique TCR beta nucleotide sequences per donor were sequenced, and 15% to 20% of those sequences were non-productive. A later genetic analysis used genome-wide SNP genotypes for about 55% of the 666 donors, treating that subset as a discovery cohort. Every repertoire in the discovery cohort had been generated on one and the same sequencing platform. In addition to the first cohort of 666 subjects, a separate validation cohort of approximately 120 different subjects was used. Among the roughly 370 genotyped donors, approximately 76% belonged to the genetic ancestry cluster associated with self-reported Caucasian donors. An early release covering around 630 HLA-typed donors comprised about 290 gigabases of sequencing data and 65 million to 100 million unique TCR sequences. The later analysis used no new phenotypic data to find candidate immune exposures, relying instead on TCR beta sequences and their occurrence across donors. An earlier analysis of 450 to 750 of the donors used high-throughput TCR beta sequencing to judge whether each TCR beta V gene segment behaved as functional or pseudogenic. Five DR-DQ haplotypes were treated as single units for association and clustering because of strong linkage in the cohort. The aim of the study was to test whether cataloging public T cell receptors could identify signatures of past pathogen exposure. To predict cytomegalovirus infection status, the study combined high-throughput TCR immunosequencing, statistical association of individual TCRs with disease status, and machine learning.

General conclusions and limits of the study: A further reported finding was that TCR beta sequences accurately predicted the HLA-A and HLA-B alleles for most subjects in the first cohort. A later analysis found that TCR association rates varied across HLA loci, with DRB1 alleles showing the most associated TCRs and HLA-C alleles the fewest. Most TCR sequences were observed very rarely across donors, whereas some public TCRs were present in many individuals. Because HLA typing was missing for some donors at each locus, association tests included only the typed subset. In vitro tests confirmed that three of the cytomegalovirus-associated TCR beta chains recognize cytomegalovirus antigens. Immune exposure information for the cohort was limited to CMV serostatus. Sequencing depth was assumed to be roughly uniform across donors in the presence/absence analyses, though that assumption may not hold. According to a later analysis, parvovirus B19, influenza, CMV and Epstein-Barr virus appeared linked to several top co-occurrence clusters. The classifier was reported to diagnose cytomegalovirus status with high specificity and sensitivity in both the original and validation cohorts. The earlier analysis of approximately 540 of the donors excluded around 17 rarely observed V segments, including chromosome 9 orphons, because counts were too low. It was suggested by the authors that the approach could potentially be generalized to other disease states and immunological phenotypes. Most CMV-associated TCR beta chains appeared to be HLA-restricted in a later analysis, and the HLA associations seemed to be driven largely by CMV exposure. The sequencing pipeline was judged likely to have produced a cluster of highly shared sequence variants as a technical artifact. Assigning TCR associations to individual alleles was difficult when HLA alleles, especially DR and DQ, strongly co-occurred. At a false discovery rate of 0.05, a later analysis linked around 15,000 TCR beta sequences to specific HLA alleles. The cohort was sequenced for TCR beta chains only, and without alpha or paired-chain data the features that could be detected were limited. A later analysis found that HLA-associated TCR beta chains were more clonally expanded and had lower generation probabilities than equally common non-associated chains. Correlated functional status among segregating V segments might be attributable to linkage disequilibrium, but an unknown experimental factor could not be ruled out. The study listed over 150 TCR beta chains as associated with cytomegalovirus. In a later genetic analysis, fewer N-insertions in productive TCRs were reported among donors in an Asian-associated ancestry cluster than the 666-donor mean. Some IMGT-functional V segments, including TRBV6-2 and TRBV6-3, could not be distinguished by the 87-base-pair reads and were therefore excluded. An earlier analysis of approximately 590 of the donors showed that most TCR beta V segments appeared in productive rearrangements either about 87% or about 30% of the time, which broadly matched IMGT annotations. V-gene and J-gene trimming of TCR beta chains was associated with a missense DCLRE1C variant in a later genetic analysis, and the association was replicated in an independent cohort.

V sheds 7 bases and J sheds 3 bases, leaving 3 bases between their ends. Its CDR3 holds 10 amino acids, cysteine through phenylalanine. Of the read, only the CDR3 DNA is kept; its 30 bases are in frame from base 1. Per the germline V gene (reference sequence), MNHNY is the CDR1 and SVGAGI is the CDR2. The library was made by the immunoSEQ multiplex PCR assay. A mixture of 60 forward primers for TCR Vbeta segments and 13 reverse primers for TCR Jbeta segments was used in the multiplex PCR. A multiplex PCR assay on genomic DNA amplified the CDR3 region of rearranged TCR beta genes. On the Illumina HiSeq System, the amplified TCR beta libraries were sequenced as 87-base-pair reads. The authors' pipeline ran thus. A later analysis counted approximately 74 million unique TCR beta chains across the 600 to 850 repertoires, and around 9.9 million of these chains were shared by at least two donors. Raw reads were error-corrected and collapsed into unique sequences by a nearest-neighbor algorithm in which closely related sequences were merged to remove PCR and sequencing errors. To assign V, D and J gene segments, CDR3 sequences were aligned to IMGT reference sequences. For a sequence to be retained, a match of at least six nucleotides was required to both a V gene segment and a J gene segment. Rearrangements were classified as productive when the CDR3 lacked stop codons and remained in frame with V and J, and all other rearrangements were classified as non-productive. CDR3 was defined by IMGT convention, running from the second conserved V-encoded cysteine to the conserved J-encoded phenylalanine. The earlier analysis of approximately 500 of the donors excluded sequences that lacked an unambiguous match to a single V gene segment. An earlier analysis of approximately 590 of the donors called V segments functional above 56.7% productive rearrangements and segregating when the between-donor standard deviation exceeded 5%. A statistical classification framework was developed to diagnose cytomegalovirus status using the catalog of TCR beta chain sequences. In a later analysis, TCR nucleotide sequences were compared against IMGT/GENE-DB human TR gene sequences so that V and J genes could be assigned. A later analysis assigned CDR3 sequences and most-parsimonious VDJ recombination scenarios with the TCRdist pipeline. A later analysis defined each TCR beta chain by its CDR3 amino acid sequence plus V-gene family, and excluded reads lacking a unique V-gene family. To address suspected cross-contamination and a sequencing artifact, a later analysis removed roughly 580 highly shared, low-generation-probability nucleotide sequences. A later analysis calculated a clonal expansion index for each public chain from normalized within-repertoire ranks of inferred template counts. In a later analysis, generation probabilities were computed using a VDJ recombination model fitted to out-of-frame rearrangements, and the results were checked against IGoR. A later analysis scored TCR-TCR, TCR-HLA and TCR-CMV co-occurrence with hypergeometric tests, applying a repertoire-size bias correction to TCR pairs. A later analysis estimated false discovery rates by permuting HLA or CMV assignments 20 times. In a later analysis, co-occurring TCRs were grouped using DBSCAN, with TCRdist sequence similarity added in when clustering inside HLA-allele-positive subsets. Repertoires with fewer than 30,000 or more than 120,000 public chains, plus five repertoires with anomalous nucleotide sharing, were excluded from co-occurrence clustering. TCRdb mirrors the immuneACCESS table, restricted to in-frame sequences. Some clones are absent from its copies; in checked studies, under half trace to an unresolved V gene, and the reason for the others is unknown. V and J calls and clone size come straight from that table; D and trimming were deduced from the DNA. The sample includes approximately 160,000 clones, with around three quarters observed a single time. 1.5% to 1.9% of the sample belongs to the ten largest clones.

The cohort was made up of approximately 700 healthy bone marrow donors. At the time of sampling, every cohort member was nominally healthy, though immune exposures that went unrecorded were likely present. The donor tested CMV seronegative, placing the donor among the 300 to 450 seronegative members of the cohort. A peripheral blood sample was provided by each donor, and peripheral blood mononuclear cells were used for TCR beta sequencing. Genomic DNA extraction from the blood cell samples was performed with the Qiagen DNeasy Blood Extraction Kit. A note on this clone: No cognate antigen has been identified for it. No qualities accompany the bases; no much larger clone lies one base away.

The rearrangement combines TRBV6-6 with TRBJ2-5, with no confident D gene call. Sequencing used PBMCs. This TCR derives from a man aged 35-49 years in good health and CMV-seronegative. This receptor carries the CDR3 CASIKETQYF. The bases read TGTGCCAGCATCAAAGAGACCCAGTACTTC.